The 30 T cell receptor beta chains reported below all come from one sample, sequenced in a study of identical twins. TCRdb passed the 5' RACE reads through MiXCR, listing each CDR3 protein once. The sample includes some 500,000 distinct CDR3 sequences, 13% to 15% of them seen just once. This sample was also put to use in a study of yellow fever vaccine responses in identical twins.

Sequencing was performed on CD4+ T cells sorted from blood. Every receptor here comes from a young woman in good health.

The table lists this clonotype with a few counts. The chain has TRBV30 and TRBJ2-2, with D maybe TRBD2 (6 bases). Germline lookup yields CDR1 GTSNPN and CDR2 SVGIG (reference sequence). CDR3 length: 14 amino acids. V was shortened by 3 bases and J by 7 bases, with 15 bases between the two germline ends. The CDR3 DNA is TGTGCCTGGAGGCCGAGTCCCGGGAGCGGGGAGCTGTTTTTT. It yields the protein CAWRPSPGSGELFF.

The chain uses TRBV5-5 and TRBJ2-7; a weak D match, TRBD2 (6 bases). The CDR3 covers 15 residues. Trimming pared 0 bases from V and 3 bases from J, leaving 13 bases between. Germline V gives CDR1 SGHKS, CDR2 YYEKEE (reference sequence). The CDR3 nucleotides are TGTGCCAGCAGCTTGGTGGGTAGCGGTTTCTACGAGCAGTACTTC. Translated: CASSLVGSGFYEQYF.

V is TRBV9 and J is TRBJ1-3; D gene uncertain. Per germline, CDR1 SGDLS and CDR2 YYNGEE. The CDR3 is made up of 12 amino acids. V was clipped by 2 bases and J by 4 bases, with 4 bases between them. This CDR3 is CASSVTGNTIYF. CDR3 sequence (DNA): TGTGCCAGCAGCGTTACGGGAAACACCATATATTTT.

The chain has TRBV2 and TRBJ2-4, with a possible D match to TRBD1 (5 bases). The V gene's germline CDR1 is SNHLY and CDR2 FYNNEI. Trimming removed 4 bases from V and 6 bases from J, with 7 bases in between. The CDR3 is made up of 12 amino acids. CDR3 protein: CASSVGPNIQYF. The CDR3 nucleotides read TGTGCCAGCAGTGTGGGGCCAAACATTCAGTACTTC.

V gene TRBV5-1 combines with J gene TRBJ2-2; 9 bases map to TRBD1. In germline, CDR1 is SGHRS, CDR2 YFSETQ. This CDR3 comprises 14 residues. Germline trimming cut 6 bases from V and 6 bases from J; bases unmatched to any gene: 6. The CDR3 region has the DNA TGCGCCAGCAAAACCGGGACAGGGTCCGGGGAGCTGTTTTTT. Amino acid sequence: CASKTGTGSGELFF.

The table lists this clonotype with many counts. The chain combines TRBV20-1 with TRBJ2-3, with 8 bases matching TRBD1. CDR3 length equals 17 residues. Germline V gene data show CDR1 as DFQATT and CDR2 as SNEGSKA (reference sequence). The trim removed 4 bases at V and 0 bases at J, leaving 12 bases unmatched. CDR3 amino acids: CSATSGQAEHSTDTQYF. CDR3 coding DNA: TGCAGTGCTACATCGGGACAGGCGGAACATAGCACAGATACGCAGTATTTT.

This clonotype has just a few counts. The chain combines TRBV11-1 with TRBJ2-7, with unresolved D. There are 13 residues in the CDR3. CDR1 SGHAT and CDR2 FQDESV come from the germline V gene (reference sequence). V was cut by 5 bases and J by 3 bases, with 11 bases left in between. CDR3 bases: TGTGCCAGCAGCACTCGACCCCACTACGAGCAGTACTTC. Protein product: CASSTRPHYEQYF.

Ten or more counts support this clonotype. CDR3 loop: CASSWPGQGGSEQFF. CDR3 bases: TGTGCCAGCAGTTGGCCGGGACAGGGTGGGTCTGAGCAGTTCTTC. The chain links TRBV2 to TRBJ2-1; TRBD1 matches at 9 bases. V lost 5 bases and J lost 9; bases outside the gene matches: 11. This CDR3 is 15 amino acids long. Germline CDR1 SNHLY, CDR2 FYNNEI.

The table lists this clonotype with a few counts. J is TRBJ2-1 and V is TRBV5-1; 14 bases line up with TRBD2. CDR1 and CDR2 (germline): SGHRS, YFSETQ. V dropped 4 bases and J dropped 9; count of bases not matched to a gene: 6. This CDR3 has 15 amino acids. In DNA form, the CDR3 reads TGCGCCAGCAGCCCGACTAGCGGGGGGGCCGGTGAGCAGTTCTTC. Amino acid sequence: CASSPTSGGAGEQFF.

This clonotype was found a few times. The chain combines TRBV5-1 with TRBJ2-2; weak D call: TRBD2 (5 bases). Germline CDR1 is SGHRS and CDR2 is YFSETQ. The CDR3 extends over 16 amino acids. V was cut by 1 base and J by 1 base, with 11 bases left in between. In nucleotides, the CDR3 is TGCGCCAGCAGCTTGAGCGGACGGGAGAACACCGGGGAGCTGTTTTTT. Protein sequence: CASSLSGRENTGELFF.

Only a few counts were recorded for this clonotype. The J gene is TRBJ1-6, the V gene TRBV28; the match to TRBD1 covers 8 bases. The J segment lost 5 bases and the V segment lost 7 bases, leaving 10 bases of the junction unmatched. From germline, CDR1 is MDHEN and CDR2 SYDVKM. This CDR3 spans 16 amino acids. CDR3 residues: CASTQGQVKNNSPLHF. The CDR3, as DNA: TGTGCCAGCACCCAGGGACAGGTCAAGAATAATTCACCCCTCCACTTT.

This clonotype has more than one count but fewer than ten. The chain combines TRBV10-3 with TRBJ2-1; 12 bases match TRBD1. V lost 2 bases to trimming and J lost 7 bases; unmatched junction nucleotides: 6. The CDR3 runs to 16 residues. Per germline, CDR1 ENHRY and CDR2 SYGVKD. CDR3 sequence reads: CAISEPGTGGVNEQFF. The CDR3 coding sequence is TGTGCCATCAGTGAGCCGGGGACAGGGGGCGTAAATGAGCAGTTCTTC.

The chain joins TRBV27 to TRBJ2-7; TRBD1 matches 8 bases. This CDR3 is 15 amino acids long. The junction had 7 bases not matched to a gene; V was cut back by 5 bases and J by 1 base. The germline V gene encodes CDR1 MNHEY and CDR2 SMNVEV (reference sequence). CDR3 in DNA: TGTGCCAGCAGTGACCCGGGACAGGAGTCCTACGAGCAGTACTTC. Its translation: CASSDPGQESYEQYF.

This clonotype came up a few times. This chain links TRBV5-5 with TRBJ2-2, with a possible D match to TRBD1 (5 bases). V dropped 1 base and J dropped 0 bases, with 7 bases sitting between them. The CDR3 totals 15 residues. CDR1 is SGHKS and CDR2 is YYEKEE in the germline V gene (reference sequence). Written as DNA, the CDR3 is TGTGCCAGCAGCTTGTACAGGACGAACACCGGGGAGCTGTTTTTT. Encoded protein: CASSLYRTNTGELFF. Together with reference TRBV5-5 and TRBJ2-2, the CDR3 gives the full variable domain: DAGVTQSPTHLIKTRGQQVTLRCSPISGHKSVSWYQQVLGQGPQFIFQYYEKEERGRGNFPDRFSARQFPNYSSELNVNALLLGDSALYLCASSLYRTNTGELFFGEGSRLTVL.

There are a few counts of this clonotype. The chain has TRBV27 and TRBJ1-1; 10 positions agree with TRBD1. V gave up 11 bases and J gave up 7 bases; unmatched junction bases: 4. Germline values: CDR1 MNHEY, CDR2 SMNVEV (reference sequence). The CDR3 extends over 11 amino acids. The CDR3 coding sequence is TGTGCCGTTGGACAGGGGGTTGAAGCTTTCTTT. Protein: CAVGQGVEAFF.

This clonotype was seen a handful of times. This chain links TRBV7-2 with TRBJ1-6; possibly TRBD1 for D (5 bases). From germline, CDR1 is SGHTA and CDR2 FQGNSA. The ends were cut back, 0 bases at V and 7 bases at J, with 13 bases in the middle. The CDR3 extends over 16 amino acids. The CDR3 region is CASSLAGVLGNSPLHF. In DNA form, the CDR3 reads TGTGCCAGCAGCTTAGCGGGGGTATTAGGGAATTCACCCCTCCACTTT.

Ten or more counts support this clonotype. V is TRBV12-3 or TRBV12-4 and J is TRBJ1-4, with D tentatively TRBD1 (6 bases). The CDR3 is 12 residues long. Trimming stripped 6 bases from V and 6 bases from J, with 8 bases between. CDR3 in DNA: TGTGCCAGCAGAACAGGGTATGAAAAACTGTTTTTT. This sequence encodes CASRTGYEKLFF.

The chain combines TRBV5-1 with TRBJ2-7, with 8 bases lining up with TRBD1. The germline CDR1 and CDR2 sequences are SGHRS and YFSETQ. CDR3 length equals 15 residues. The V gene end was trimmed by 3 bases and the J gene end by 6 bases; junction bases not matched to a gene: 11. In DNA, the CDR3 is TGCGCCAGCAGCTCACTAGGACAGGGAGGTTCCGAGCAGTACTTC. Protein sequence: CASSSLGQGGSEQYF. The full variable domain, in which reference TRBV5-1 and TRBJ2-7 provide the parts outside the CDR3, is KAGVTQTPRYLIKTRGQQVTLSCSPISGHRSVSWYQQTPGQGLQFLFEYFSETQRNKGNFPGRFSGRQFSNSRSEMNVSTLELGDSALYLCASSSLGQGGSEQYFGPGTRLTVT.

This clonotype has more than one count but fewer than ten. The chain is built from TRBV24-1 and TRBJ2-5; perhaps TRBD1 as D (6 bases). V lost 3 bases to trimming and J lost 5 bases, with 9 bases between them. CDR3 length: 13 residues. Germline CDR1 and CDR2: KGHDR and SFDVKD. This chain's CDR3 is CATSDGQMETQYF. CDR3 coding DNA: TGTGCCACCAGTGATGGACAGATGGAGACCCAGTACTTC.

The chain joins TRBV4-1 to TRBJ2-3; TRBD1 matches 8 bases. The V segment lost 3 bases and the J segment 6 bases; nucleotides outside the gene matches: 11. This CDR3 region has 16 residues. The V gene's germline CDR1 is MGHRA and CDR2 YSYEKL. CDR3 nucleotides: TGCGCCAGCAGCCAGGCCGGGACAGGAGGGGGGGATACGCAGTATTTT. Its translation is CASSQAGTGGGDTQYF.

This chain joins TRBV20-1 and TRBJ2-5; 8 positions agree with TRBD2. Trimming cost V 3 bases and J 1 base; bases outside gene matches: 4. CDR1 and CDR2 (germline): DFQATT, SNEGSKA (reference sequence). The CDR3 has 14 amino acids. CDR3 coding DNA: TGCAGTGCTAGGACCGGACTAGCCCAAGAGACCCAGTACTTC. It translates to CSARTGLAQETQYF.

This clonotype has more than one count but fewer than ten. V gene TRBV20-1 combines with J gene TRBJ2-3; no definite D call. Germline CDR1 and CDR2: DFQATT and SNEGSKA (reference sequence). There are 15 residues in the CDR3. The V end was cut by 3 bases, the J end by 2 bases, with 15 bases between. The CDR3 sequence is CSASVRTASTDTQYF. CDR3 DNA: TGCAGTGCTAGTGTCCGGACCGCGTCCACAGATACGCAGTATTTT.

The rearrangement links TRBV15 to TRBJ2-3; TRBD2 aligns across 11 bases. Trimming cost V 1 base and J 3 bases; bases outside gene matches: 18. Germline V lookup: CDR1 LNHNV, CDR2 YYDKDF (reference sequence). This CDR3 is 21 amino acids long. The CDR3 sequence is CATSRGAPYRGSGRGTDTQYF. CDR3 bases: TGTGCCACCAGCAGAGGTGCTCCCTATCGTGGTAGCGGGAGGGGGACAGATACGCAGTATTTT.

This clonotype was observed once. The chain employs TRBV20-1 and TRBJ2-3, with D maybe TRBD2 (5 bases). Between the trimmed V and J ends, which lost 0 bases and 6 bases, there was a span of 13 bases. There are 14 residues in the CDR3. Germline V gene lookup returns CDR1 DFQATT and CDR2 SNEGSKA (reference sequence). CDR3 DNA: TGCAGTGCTAGAGATATGAGGGTTGCTGATACGCAGTATTTT. This codes for CSARDMRVADTQYF.

The rearrangement uses TRBV25-1 and TRBJ2-2; 11 bases fit TRBD2. The germline CDR1 and CDR2 sequences are MGHDK and SYGVNS. There are 17 residues in the CDR3. V trimming: 4 bases; J trimming: 5 bases; junction bases outside the gene matches: 9. DNA for the CDR3: TGTGCCAGCAGTGGCCGGACTAGCGGGCTTAAGACCGGGGAGCTGTTTTTT. It codes for CASSGRTSGLKTGELFF.

The rearrangement links TRBV20-1 to TRBJ1-6, with 7 positions matching TRBD1. CDR1 and CDR2 (germline): DFQATT, SNEGSKA (reference sequence). V trimming: 0 bases; J trimming: 8 bases; junction bases outside the gene matches: 7. The CDR3 loop spans 15 amino acids. The CDR3: CSARDMAGGYSPLHF. DNA for the CDR3: TGCAGTGCTAGAGATATGGCAGGGGGGTATTCACCCCTCCACTTT.

V and J are TRBV7-6 and TRBJ2-5; possible D gene TRBD1, 6 bases. The CDR3 covers 15 residues. From germline, CDR1 is SGHVS and CDR2 FNYEAQ. V gave up 5 bases and J gave up 5 bases, with 18 bases separating them. CDR3 protein: CASSRGWGRGETQYF. The CDR3 bases are TGTGCCAGCAGCCGCGGATGGGGGCGTGGGGAGACCCAGTACTTC. Variable domain in full (rest from reference TRBV7-6 and TRBJ2-5): GAGVSQSPRYKVTKRGQDVALRCDPISGHVSLYWYRQALGQGPEFLTYFNYEAQQDKSGLPNDRFSAERPEGSISTLTIQRTEQRDSAMYRCASSRGWGRGETQYFGPGTRLLVL.

This clonotype was observed a few times. This chain connects TRBV4-1 to TRBJ2-7, with a tentative D call TRBD2 (6 bases). The CDR3 is made up of 15 amino acids. Germline V gene sequence: CDR1 MGHRA, CDR2 YSYEKL. V lost 1 base and J 0 bases, leaving 10 bases between the germline ends. CDR3 in amino acids: CASSQALARSYEQYF. DNA for the CDR3: TGCGCCAGCAGCCAAGCGCTAGCGCGCTCCTACGAGCAGTACTTC.

The chain links TRBV7-2 to TRBJ2-3, with 8 bases lining up with TRBD2. The CDR3 has 14 amino acids. CDR1 and CDR2 from the germline V gene are SGHTA and FQGNSA. V lost 6 bases and J lost 4; bases outside the gene matches: 6. The CDR3 reads CASSQSGSADTQYF. The CDR3 region has the DNA TGTGCCAGCAGTCAGAGCGGGAGCGCAGATACGCAGTATTTT. Full variable domain (missing parts from reference TRBV7-2 and TRBJ2-3): GAGVSQSPSNKVTEKGKDVELRCDPISGHTALYWYRQSLGQGLEFLIYFQGNSAPDKSGLPSDRFSAERTGGSVSTLTIQRTQQEDSAVYLCASSQSGSADTQYFGPGTRLTVL.

The chain links TRBV9 to TRBJ1-1; 7 nucleotides line up with TRBD1. Per germline, CDR1 SGDLS and CDR2 YYNGEE. The CDR3 is 14 amino acids. Trimming cost V 3 bases and J 4 bases; bases outside gene matches: 6. The CDR3: CASSGKQGTTEAFF. The CDR3, as DNA: TGTGCCAGCAGCGGGAAACAGGGGACCACTGAAGCTTTCTTT.